This T cell receptor (beta chain) comes out of a study of cytomegalovirus exposure and HLA in healthy donors (dated by TCRdb to 2016 to 2017). With respect to the entire study: An earlier analysis of approximately 590 of the donors reported approximately 290 Gb of sequence data and some 120 million unique TCR beta sequences from approximately 180 million T cells. An early release that covered more than 550 HLA-typed donors contained around 300 gigabases of sequencing data and approximately 85 million unique TCR sequences. Of the 350 to 400 genotyped donors, around 81% fell in the genetic ancestry cluster associated with self-reported Caucasian donors. The study aimed to test whether signatures of past pathogen exposure could be identified by cataloging public T cell receptors. Using immunosequencing, the study profiled T cell repertoires from 550 to 750 subjects and related those repertoires to cytomegalovirus serostatus. Besides the first cohort of approximately 670 subjects, a separate validation cohort made up of some 110 different subjects was used. High-throughput TCR immunosequencing, statistical association of individual TCRs with disease status, and machine learning were combined to predict cytomegalovirus infection status. In a later analysis, previously published TCR beta repertoires from 500 to 750 donors were re-analyzed and high-resolution HLA genotyping was added so that TCR occurrence patterns could be studied. Rather than using new phenotypic data, the later analysis identified candidate immune exposures from TCR beta sequences and from how often those sequences occurred across donors. An earlier analysis of fewer than 750 of the donors used high-throughput TCR beta sequencing to judge whether each TCR beta V gene segment behaved as functional or pseudogenic. Donor age, sex, ethnicity and CMV serostatus were compiled alongside the repertoire data. Genome-wide SNP genotypes for about 65% of the roughly 670 donors were used in a later genetic analysis, which treated that subset as a discovery cohort. All discovery cohort repertoires had been generated on a single sequencing platform. HLA typing covered class I and class II loci at four-digit resolution. Typing coverage varied by locus: roughly 629-640 donors for A, B, C, DRB1 and DQB1; roughly 520 for DQA1; over 600 for DPA1; about 450 for DPB1. Because of strong linkage in the cohort, a few DR-DQ haplotypes were treated as single units for association and clustering. Across 300 to 400 genotyped donors of the cohort, an average of roughly 230,000 unique TCR beta nucleotide sequences per donor were sequenced, and approximately 19% of those sequences were non-productive. What the study reported, not specific to this receptor: Because the 87-base-pair reads could not distinguish some IMGT-functional V segments, including TRBV6-2 and TRBV6-3, those segments were excluded. A total of 150 to 200 TCR beta chains were listed by the study as associated with cytomegalovirus. For the cohort, immune exposure information was limited to CMV serostatus. Because HLA typing was missing for some donors at each locus, association tests included only the typed subset. The sequencing pipeline was judged likely to have produced a cluster of highly shared sequence variants as a technical artifact. In this cohort, only TCR beta chains were sequenced, and detectable features were limited by the absence of alpha or paired-chain data. According to a later analysis, most CMV-associated TCR beta chains appeared to be HLA-restricted, and the HLA associations seemed to be driven largely by CMV exposure. A further reported finding was that TCR beta sequences accurately predicted the HLA-A and HLA-B alleles for most subjects in the first cohort. Linkage disequilibrium might explain the correlated functional status among segregating V segments, but an unknown experimental factor could not be excluded. Most TCR sequences were observed very rarely across donors, whereas some public TCRs were present in many individuals. It was suggested by the authors that the approach could potentially be generalized to other disease states and immunological phenotypes. Three of the identified cytomegalovirus-associated TCR beta chains were confirmed in vitro to be specific for cytomegalovirus antigens. The classifier was reported to diagnose cytomegalovirus status with high specificity and sensitivity in both the original and validation cohorts. Because counts were too low, approximately 18 rarely observed V segments, including chromosome 9 orphons, were excluded from the earlier analysis of under 650 of the donors. V-gene and J-gene trimming of TCR beta chains was associated with a missense DCLRE1C variant in a later genetic analysis, and the association was replicated in an independent cohort. In an earlier analysis of about 600 of the donors, most TCR beta V segments appeared in productive rearrangements about 90% or about 30% of the time, broadly matching IMGT annotations. In a later analysis, some 17,000 TCR beta sequences were associated with specific HLA alleles at a false discovery rate of 0.05. In a later analysis, HLA-associated TCR beta chains were found to be more clonally expanded and to have lower generation probabilities than equally common non-associated chains. According to a later analysis, TCR association rates differed among HLA loci, with DRB1 alleles showing the most associated TCRs and HLA-C alleles showing the fewest. Compared with the roughly 710-donor mean, donors in an Asian-associated ancestry cluster had fewer N-insertions in productive TCRs, according to a later genetic analysis. In a later analysis, several top co-occurrence clusters were reported to appear linked to parvovirus B19, influenza, CMV and Epstein-Barr virus. When HLA alleles, especially DR and DQ, strongly co-occurred, TCR associations were difficult to assign to individual alleles. The presence/absence analyses assumed that sequencing depth was roughly uniform across donors, and that assumption may not be true.

In total, around 600 healthy bone marrow donors made up the cohort. Cohort members were all nominally healthy when sampled, although unrecorded immune exposures were likely present. The donor tested CMV seronegative and was one of the 352 seronegative cohort members. Each donor provided a peripheral blood sample, and peripheral blood mononuclear cells were used for TCR beta sequencing. Genomic DNA extraction from the blood cell samples was performed with the Qiagen DNeasy Blood Extraction Kit. About this clone: Its binding antigen is unknown. Base qualities were left out, and no much larger clone turns up one base away.

To prepare the library, the immunoSEQ multiplex PCR assay was applied. The multiplex PCR relied on a mix of 60 forward primers for TCR Vbeta segments and 13 reverse primers for TCR Jbeta segments. A multiplex PCR assay on genomic DNA amplified the CDR3 region of rearranged TCR beta genes. Amplified TCR beta libraries were sequenced as 87-base-pair reads on the Illumina HiSeq System. Under the source paper's analysis protocol: A later analysis tallied some 79 million unique TCR beta chains across the roughly 610 repertoires, and about 10 million of those chains were shared by two or more donors. Raw reads were error-corrected and collapsed into unique sequences with a nearest-neighbor algorithm that merged closely related sequences to remove PCR and sequencing errors. V, D and J gene segments were assigned by aligning CDR3 sequences to IMGT reference sequences. For a sequence to be retained, a match of at least six nucleotides was required to both a V gene segment and a J gene segment. A rearrangement was called productive if the CDR3 had no stop codons and remained in frame with V and J, and every other rearrangement was called non-productive. CDR3 was defined according to IMGT convention as the region running from the second conserved V-encoded cysteine to the conserved J-encoded phenylalanine. The earlier analysis of a few hundred of the donors excluded any sequence lacking an unambiguous match to a single V gene segment. In an earlier analysis of 587 of the donors, a V segment was called functional when productive rearrangements were above 56.7%, and segregating when the standard deviation between donors exceeded 5%. A statistical classification framework was developed to diagnose cytomegalovirus status using the catalog of TCR beta chain sequences. V and J gene assignment, in a later analysis, came from comparing TCR nucleotide sequences with IMGT/GENE-DB human TR gene sequences. In a later analysis, CDR3 sequences and most-parsimonious VDJ recombination scenarios were assigned using the TCRdist pipeline. In a later analysis, every TCR beta chain was defined by the combination of its CDR3 amino acid sequence and its V-gene family, and reads without a unique V-gene family were dropped. A later analysis removed nearly 600 highly shared, low-generation-probability nucleotide sequences to deal with suspected cross-contamination and a sequencing artifact. A later analysis calculated a clonal expansion index for each public chain from normalized within-repertoire ranks of inferred template counts. In a later analysis, generation probabilities were computed using a VDJ recombination model fitted to out-of-frame rearrangements, and the results were checked against IGoR. In a later analysis, TCR-TCR, TCR-HLA and TCR-CMV co-occurrence was scored with hypergeometric tests, and a repertoire-size bias correction was applied to TCR pairs. A later analysis estimated false discovery rates by permuting HLA or CMV assignments 20 times. In a later analysis, co-occurring TCRs were grouped using DBSCAN, with TCRdist sequence similarity added in when clustering inside HLA-allele-positive subsets. For co-occurrence clustering, repertoires with fewer than 30,000 or more than 120,000 public chains were excluded, along with a handful of repertoires with anomalous nucleotide sharing. The table was pulled from immuneACCESS by TCRdb, which kept in-frame rearrangements only. Such tables lose some clones; where checked, under half of the loss comes from unresolved V genes, and the rest has no known cause. V and J calls and clone size are those listed in that table; D and trimming were worked out from the DNA. The sample table holds about 200,000 clones, of which roughly three quarters were seen once. 1.7% of the sample rests with the top ten.

The CDR3 measures 15 amino acids from cysteine to phenylalanine. The CDR3 DNA has 45 bases and is translated from base 1. V lost 5 bases and J lost 0 bases; the stretch between them is 14 bases long. CDR1 and CDR2 (SGHAT, FQNNGV) derive from the germline V gene. The sequenced material came from PBMCs. This chain joins TRBV11-2 to TRBJ2-7; no D segment can be confidently identified. This sequence originates from a man between 45 and 60 years old in good health and CMV-seronegative. The CDR3 protein is CASSHEAEPSYEQYF. The nucleotide sequence reads TGTGCCAGCAGCCACGAGGCGGAGCCCTCCTACGAGCAGTACTTC.